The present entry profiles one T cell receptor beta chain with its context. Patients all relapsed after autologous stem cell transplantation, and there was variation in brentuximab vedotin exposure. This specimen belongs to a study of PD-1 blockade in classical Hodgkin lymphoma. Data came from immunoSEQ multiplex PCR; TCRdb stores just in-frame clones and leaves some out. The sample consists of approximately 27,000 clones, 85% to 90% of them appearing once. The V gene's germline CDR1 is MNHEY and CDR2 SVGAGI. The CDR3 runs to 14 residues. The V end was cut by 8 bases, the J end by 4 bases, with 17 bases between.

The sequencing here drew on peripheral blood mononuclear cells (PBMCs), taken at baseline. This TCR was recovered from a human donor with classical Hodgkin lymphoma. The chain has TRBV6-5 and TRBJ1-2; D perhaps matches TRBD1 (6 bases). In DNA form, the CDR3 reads TGTGCCAGCCGGGCGGACGGGGGGGCCTATGGCTACACCTTC. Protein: CASRADGGAYGYTF.